This T cell receptor beta chain was identified in a study of immune evolution from preneoplasia to lung adenocarcinoma. Clones were read by immunoSEQ multiplex PCR, and TCRdb kept only the in-frame ones, dropping some. This sample has some 15,000 clones, with 85% to 90% found just once. Trimming removed 2 bases from V and 6 bases from J, with 13 bases in between. Germline CDR1 reads MNHNS; CDR2 reads SASEGT. The CDR3 length is 14 residues. Sequenced sample: FFPE lung adenocarcinoma in situ tissue. The V and J genes are TRBV6-1 and TRBJ1-1, with D tentatively TRBD1 (5 bases). The sequence derives from a donor at least 70 years old with lung adenocarcinoma. The CDR3 spells CASSERRQKSEAFF. As DNA, the CDR3 is TGTGCCAGCAGTGAACGCCGACAGAAGTCTGAAGCTTTCTTT.